This TCR beta chain was documented in a study of T-cell memory formation after mild COVID-19. Study observations and caveats: Memory from before infection featured some responding clones, which suggests cross-reactive memory joined. Contracting clones from day 15 to 85 showed balanced CD4/CD8; later expanders favored CD4+.

CDR3 length: 14 amino acids. Germline CDR1 and CDR2: SGHDN and FVKESK. The V and J ends lost 6 bases and 8 bases respectively, with 17 bases between them. Constant-segment primers and 5'RACE yielded cDNA libraries for TCR alpha and TCR beta, each carrying sample barcodes and UMIs. MiXCR was run by TCRdb on the 5' RACE reads, yielding one entry per CDR3 protein. The sample holds 350,000 to 400,000 distinct CDR3 sequences, 20% to 25% seen once. This clonotype was seen more than once but under ten times. Its antigen is not known. The sample consisted of PBMCs or a T cell subset sorted from them (not recorded which). This chain connects TRBV14 to TRBJ2-1, with a weak D call TRBD1 (6 bases). The TCR originated in an adult woman who had mild COVID-19 (a few samples of this study predate the infection). Cell type and time point are not known. Written as DNA, the CDR3 is TGTGCCAGCAGTACAGGGTACGCGGTTGATGAGCAGTTCTTC. This gives the protein CASSTGYAVDEQFF. Based on the CDR3 plus reference TRBV14 and TRBJ2-1, the full variable domain is EAGVTQFPSHSVIEKGQTVTLRCDPISGHDNLYWYRRVMGKEIKFLLHFVKESKQDESGMPNNRFLAERTGGTYSTLKVQPAELEDSGVYFCASSTGYAVDEQFFGPGTRLTVL.